This entry lists 15 T cell receptor beta chains sequenced from one sample in a study of blood T cells in healthy people across ages. Then a second PCR, running roughly 7 to 11 cycles, was carried out with a sample-barcoded 5' primer and a J-beta primer mix. TCRdb reprocessed the 5' RACE reads with MiXCR, giving one entry per CDR3 protein. The table has over 450,000 distinct CDR3 sequences, approximately 25% seen once; the top ten hold roughly 9%. The data were also submitted as part of a second study, on T cells of mothers and their children.

The sequencing input was blood. These receptors all come from a boy between 10 and 17 years old in good health.

The CDR3 sequence: CASSLGGIDNQPQHF. CDR3 sequence (DNA): TGTGCCAGCAGCTTAGGGGGGATCGACAATCAGCCCCAGCATTTT. This rearrangement joins TRBV7-9 to TRBJ1-5, with a weak D call TRBD1 (5 bases). Germline assignment: CDR1 SEHNR and CDR2 FQNEAQ (reference sequence). With 1 base removed from V and 3 bases from J, the gap between germline ends came to 10 bases. This CDR3 comprises 15 residues.

Written as DNA, the CDR3 is TGTGCCAGCAGCTTTGCTAGCGGGCGGCCCGCCTTGGAGCAGTACTTC. Its translation is CASSFASGRPALEQYF. The V call is TRBV5-4, the J call TRBJ2-7, with TRBD2 matching 8 bases. CDR3 length: 16 amino acids. Germline loops: CDR1 SGHNT, CDR2 YYREEE (reference sequence). After removal of 2 bases from V and 7 bases from J, the junction contained 14 bases not matched to a gene. Looking up the rest from reference TRBV5-4 and TRBJ2-7 gives the full variable domain: ETGVTQSPTHLIKTRGQQVTLRCSSQSGHNTVSWYQQALGQGPQFIFQYYREEENGRGNFPPRFSGLQFPNYSSELNVNALELDDSALYLCASSFASGRPALEQYFGPGTRLTVT.

This clonotype was counted between two and nine times. The gene calls are TRBV14 and TRBJ2-7; the D gene is possibly TRBD1 (7 bases). CDR3 length: 14 amino acids. The V gene's germline CDR1 is SGHDN and CDR2 FVKESK. The ends were cut back, 1 base at V and 4 bases at J, with 11 bases in the middle. This chain's CDR3 is CASSQAPGGYEQYF. As DNA, the CDR3 is TGTGCCAGCAGCCAAGCCCCAGGGGGGTACGAGCAGTACTTC.

This rearrangement joins TRBV5-1 to TRBJ2-5, with D possibly matching TRBD2 (6 bases). Germline V CDR1 and CDR2: SGHRS, YFSETQ. V lost 1 base, J lost 5 bases, and 21 bases lay in between. The CDR3 loop spans 17 amino acids. The CDR3 DNA reads TGCGCCAGCAGCTTGTTTGAGGAGGGGCTAATACGGGAGACCCAGTACTTC. Encoded protein: CASSLFEEGLIRETQYF.

The J gene is TRBJ2-1, the V gene TRBV2; either TRBD1 or TRBD2 may fit D (5 bases each). The J call could be wrong; TRBJ2-7 is a better fit for the DNA end. This CDR3 has 14 residues. In germline, CDR1 is SNHLY, CDR2 FYNNEI. The CDR3 region is CASNRGPKSYEQYF. The CDR3 bases are TGTGCCAGCAACCGGGGCCCCAAGTCCTACGAGCAGTACTTC.

The genes are TRBV20-1 and TRBJ1-1; a weak D match, TRBD1 (6 bases). Trimming took off 3 bases at V and 1 base at J, with 12 bases between the two ends. CDR1 DFQATT and CDR2 SNEGSKA come from the germline V gene (reference sequence). The length of the CDR3 is 14 residues. CDR3 protein: CSARYRAGNTEAFF. Here the CDR3 DNA reads TGCAGTGCTAGGTACAGGGCCGGGAACACTGAAGCTTTCTTT.

This sequence joins TRBV4-3 and TRBJ2-7; 11 nucleotides align to TRBD1. This CDR3 spans 15 amino acids. V lost 1 base, J lost 4 bases, and 3 bases stayed unmatched. Germline V gene data show CDR1 as LGHNA and CDR2 as YSLEER. The DNA for the CDR3 is TGCGCCAGCAGCCAAGGGACAGGGGGCTATTACGAGCAGTACTTC. It specifies CASSQGTGGYYEQYF.

This clonotype was detected ten times or more. The chain employs TRBV12-3 or TRBV12-4 and TRBJ2-7; D is perhaps TRBD1 (5 bases). Trimming left V 3 bases short and J 1 base short, with 10 bases between. This CDR3 comprises 14 residues. The CDR3: CASSLAAGSYEQYF. The CDR3 nucleotides are TGTGCCAGCAGTTTGGCGGCAGGGTCCTACGAGCAGTACTTC.

The chain recombines TRBV7-9 with TRBJ2-5; 12 nucleotides line up with TRBD2. CDR3 length: 16 amino acids. CDR1 is SEHNR, CDR2 FQNEAQ, per germline (reference sequence). V dropped 5 bases and J dropped 1; count of bases not matched to a gene: 5. CDR3 DNA sequence: TGTGCCAGCAGCCACCTACTAGCGGGAGGCCAAGAGACCCAGTACTTC. Translating it yields CASSHLLAGGQETQYF.

V and J are TRBV5-8 and TRBJ2-3; the D gene could be TRBD1 or TRBD2 (5 bases each). Germline V gene lookup returns CDR1 SGHTS and CDR2 YDEGEE. V was clipped by 4 bases and J by 4 bases, with 22 bases between them. The CDR3 totals 17 residues. CDR3 in DNA: TGTGCCAGCAGCCCCTACCGGGCCGGGGACGGCGCAGATACGCAGTATTTT. Its protein is CASSPYRAGDGADTQYF.

The chain has TRBV27 and TRBJ1-2; a possible D gene is TRBD1 (6 bases). The CDR3 is made up of 14 amino acids. Trimming removed 4 bases from V and 5 bases from J, with 14 bases in between. Germline lookup yields CDR1 MNHEY and CDR2 SMNVEV (reference sequence). The CDR3 region has the DNA TGTGCCAGCAGTTCGGGGGGGCTTGGGTATGGCTACACCTTC. It translates to CASSSGGLGYGYTF.

This clonotype has only a few counts. This chain connects TRBV5-5 to TRBJ1-2; possible D gene TRBD1, 5 bases. V was cut by 4 bases and J by 3 bases, with 13 bases left in between. In germline, CDR1 is SGHKS, CDR2 YYEKEE (reference sequence). The CDR3 runs 14 residues. The DNA of the CDR3 is TGTGCCAGCAGCCCTACCGCCAGGGACTATGGCTACACCTTC. It specifies CASSPTARDYGYTF.

The V gene is TRBV28, the J gene TRBJ1-4; no reliable D call. Trimming removed 2 bases at V and 5 bases at J, with 18 bases between. Germline V gives CDR1 MDHEN, CDR2 SYDVKM. CDR3 length: 17 amino acids. DNA of the CDR3: TGTGCCAGCAGTTTAGGTCCCTCGGGAAGTCCAAATGAAAAACTGTTTTTT. Translation: CASSLGPSGSPNEKLFF.

The CDR3 region has the DNA TGTGCCAGCAGCCCCCCTAGCGGGAGTTACAATGAGCAGTTCTTC. Translating gives CASSPPSGSYNEQFF. The chain joins TRBV5-5 to TRBJ2-1; 10 positions match TRBD2. This CDR3 spans 15 amino acids. With V trimmed by 4 bases and J by 4 bases, 5 bases remained unmatched. In germline, CDR1 is SGHKS, CDR2 YYEKEE (reference sequence).

This clonotype was counted ten times or more. The CDR3 here is CASSLSPGAQETQYF. In DNA, the CDR3 is TGCGCCAGCAGCCTCTCCCCGGGGGCCCAAGAGACCCAGTACTTC. V gene TRBV4-3 combines with J gene TRBJ2-5; perhaps D is TRBD1 or TRBD2 (6 bases each). Trimming removed 4 bases at V and 1 base at J, with 13 bases between. Germline V gene lookup returns CDR1 LGHNA and CDR2 YSLEER. The CDR3 has 15 residues.